This T cell receptor beta chain was identified in a study of blood T cell repertoires in COVID-19. The wider study: T cells, B-cell-depleted T cells, or PBMCs supplied cDNA or gDNA.

This clone has only one observation. The protocol was immunoSEQ multiplex PCR, while the TCRdb copy is restricted to in-frame clones and leaves out a portion. The sample consists of about 240,000 clones, approximately 83% of them appearing once. The J segment lost 2 bases and the V segment lost 1 base, leaving 9 bases of the junction unmatched. The CDR3 runs 19 residues. CDR1 and CDR2 from the germline V gene are SGHTA and FQGNSA. Participant reports of clinical history set cohort assignment. The chain couples TRBV7-2 to TRBJ2-6, with 9 bases matching TRBD2. This sequence originates from a woman aged 40 to 49 who had been exposed to COVID-19. The sequenced sample was PBMCs or T cells enriched from blood (not recorded which). DNA of the CDR3: TGTGCCAGCAGCTTAGTAATTACTAGCGGGTTCCCTGGGGCCAACGTCCTGACTTTC. This encodes CASSLVITSGFPGANVLTF.